This TCR beta chain was sequenced for a study of blood T cell repertoires in COVID-19. At the level of the study: Samples came from the United States, Italy and Spain, spanning acute and convalescent COVID-19.

Individuals in the exposed group had encountered a COVID-19 case within 2 weeks preceding study entry. CDR1 is MGHDK, CDR2 SYGVNS, per germline. The CDR3 runs 12 residues. Trimming stripped 11 bases from V and 5 bases from J, with 15 bases between. Method: immunoSEQ multiplex PCR; TCRdb's copy keeps in-frame clones and lacks some. The sample contains some 150,000 clones, 65% to 85% of which appear only once. The sequenced material came from PBMCs or T cells enriched from blood (not recorded which). The origin of this receptor is a woman in her 50s who had been exposed to COVID-19. The chain uses TRBV25-1 and TRBJ1-2; D is unclear. CDR3: CAFSGSRYGYTF. The CDR3 DNA follows: TGTGCCTTCTCGGGTAGCCGATATGGCTACACCTTC.